This TCR beta chain was identified during a study of beta chain features in type 1 diabetes. Study conclusions and caveats: The study found moderately but significantly shorter TCRB CDR3s in all four CD4+ subsets of Type 1 diabetes patients.

The study reverse transcribed the entire isolated RNA, so it sequenced expressed TCRB transcripts. Approximately 3.6 million reads, on average, came from each naive, central memory and regulatory T cell sample. Profiling relied on immunoSEQ multiplex PCR, and the TCRdb table lists in-frame clones only, not all of them. The sample holds 550,000 to 850,000 clones; around 15% are singletons and the top ten take 0.02% to 0.025%. As for this clone: Its target is unknown.

Source material: naive CD4+ T cells from blood. This TCR came from a man aged 18 to 29 with type 1 diabetes.

Written as DNA, the CDR3 is TGTGCCAGCTCACCACCGGCTACATGGCGAAGAGAGACCCAGTACTTC. Translated, it gives CASSPPATWRRETQYF. The chain couples TRBV18 to TRBJ2-5; no firm D call. The V gene lost 0 bases and the J gene lost 4 bases, with 15 bases spanning the gap. Germline V lookup: CDR1 KGHSH, CDR2 LQKENI. The CDR3 covers 16 residues.